This TCR beta chain was captured by sequencing in a study of T-cell memory formation after mild COVID-19 (dated by TCRdb to the early 2020s). Notes on the research overall: TCR sequence clusters from the two donors were largely donor specific. T-cell clones expanding and contracting after mild COVID-19 in two donors were tracked by longitudinal TCRalpha and TCRbeta repertoire sequencing. Two young, previously healthy adult volunteers, one female and one male, were included in the cohort.

Study-level results and caveats: Whether the second-wave clones peaking on day 37 were SARS-CoV-2 specific was not confirmed. Contracting CD4+ clones appeared mostly in the CM and EM memory subsets, whereas CD8+ clones were enriched in EMRA. Some responding clones were found in pre-infection memory, which suggests that pre-existing cross-reactive memory T cells took part in the SARS-CoV-2 response. The study covered only a couple of mild cases, and larger cohorts including severe cases with pre-infection samples were considered necessary. Balanced CD4/CD8 phenotypes were observed for clones contracting from day 15 to 85, whereas a bias towards CD4+ was observed for a second wave of clones expanding from day 15 to 37.

This clonotype was picked up a small number of times. The clone's antigen remains unknown. Base qualities are not at hand, and no much larger clone is one base apart. CDR3 length: 18 amino acids, cysteine to phenylalanine. CDR3 DNA only is kept here, 54 bases in frame from base 1. As encoded in the germline V gene, CDR1 is SGDLS while CDR2 is YYNGEE. V has 0 bases trimmed and J has 2 bases trimmed; junction bases matching no gene number 10. Ficoll-Paque density gradient centrifugation was used to isolate PBMCs. Sequencer: Illumina NovaSeq 6000. Using 5'RACE with constant-segment primers, TCRalpha and TCRbeta cDNA libraries were constructed, with sample barcodes and unique molecular identifiers added in the process. RNA was extracted from every sample with Trizol reagent. Libraries were amplified in two PCR steps, with a second sample barcode and Illumina TruSeq adapters added in the second step. Sequencing of the libraries was done on an Illumina NovaSeq, producing 2 x 150 bp paired-end reads. As for the original processing: With migec v1.2.7, reads were demultiplexed and then collapsed into UMI-guided consensus sequences. Using mixcr v2.1.11, UMI consensuses were aligned to TRA and TRB V and J templates and then assembled into clonotypes. Expanded or contracted clonotypes were those called significant by both edgeR and NoisET, with noise models trained on biological replicates. For edgeR calls, the cutoffs were a false discovery rate-adjusted p below 0.01 and a log2 fold-change threshold of 1. PCA with hierarchical clustering of max-normalized trajectories of the 1000 most abundant clonotypes was used as exploratory dynamics analysis. Each responding clone was given a CD4 or CD8 phenotype based on the CD4+ and CD8+ repertoires, which had been sequenced separately. TCRdb cleaned the public reads at Q25 with fastp, built clones with MiXCR and kept in-frame beta chains. CDR3 protein sequences are deduplicated, and each keeps its most common genes and DNA. TCRdb assigned the V and J calls; the authors' analysis was not used. Recorded for this sample are 300,000 to 400,000 distinct CDR3 sequences; more than 15% of them occurred a single time. The ten largest clones represent approximately 20% of the sample.

The sequenced sample consisted of PBMCs or a T cell subset sorted from them (not recorded which). The chain couples TRBV9 to TRBJ2-1, with 8 bases in between that match TRBD2. This receptor was obtained from a man younger than 30 who had mild COVID-19 (a few samples of this study predate the infection). The sample titles of this study are shuffled in the database, so cell type and time point are left out; the donor was told from shared clones. The CDR3 region has the sequence CASSVGGWRGVTYNEQFF. DNA sequence: TGTGCCAGCAGCGTAGGGGGTTGGCGGGGGGTCACCTACAATGAGCAGTTCTTC.